What follows are 5 T cell receptor beta chains derived from one specimen sequenced in a study of T-cell reconstitution after alpha-beta-depleted transplantation in children. Unique molecular identifiers were used to barcode this TCRbeta library. TCRdb re-derived calls from the PCR reads in MiXCR, one entry per CDR3 protein. Seen here are roughly 590,000 distinct CDR3 sequences, roughly 15% observed once, and the top ten hold 1.1%. The sequencing used PBMCs from the stem cell graft donor, collected from the stem cell graft. The receptors derive from a human donor who donated a stem cell graft to a child with acute myeloid leukemia.

Many counts were recorded for this clonotype. The CDR3, as DNA: TGCAGTGCTGCCGTAGCAGGGGGCGTAGAGACCCAGTACTTC. Translating gives CSAAVAGGVETQYF. This rearrangement joins TRBV20-1 to TRBJ2-5, with TRBD1 matching over 8 bases. V lost 5 bases, J lost 4 bases, and 9 bases stayed unmatched. There are 14 residues in the CDR3. CDR1 and CDR2 (germline): DFQATT, SNEGSKA (reference sequence).

This clonotype is a singleton in its sample. The J gene is TRBJ2-5, the V gene TRBV28; 10 nucleotides line up with TRBD2. Per the germline V gene, CDR1 is MDHEN and CDR2 is SYDVKM. The CDR3 runs 14 residues. V trimming: 10 bases; J trimming: 5 bases; junction bases outside the gene matches: 10. CDR3 DNA: TGTGCCACCTTAAGCGGGGGGGAGGTGGAGACCCAGTACTTC. Protein sequence: CATLSGGEVETQYF.

The V and J genes are TRBV27 and TRBJ2-5; maybe TRBD1 (5 bases). CDR1 and CDR2 (germline): MNHEY, SMNVEV (reference sequence). Trimming pared 3 bases from V and 0 bases from J, leaving 11 bases between. CDR3 length equals 15 residues. The CDR3 reads CASSFKGKDQETQYF. CDR3 DNA: TGTGCCAGCAGTTTTAAGGGGAAAGACCAAGAGACCCAGTACTTC.

Many counts were recorded for this clonotype. The CDR3 bases are TGTGCCAGCAGCCCCCTTCCCGGATATACGCAGTATTTT. It specifies CASSPLPGYTQYF. The J gene is TRBJ2-3, the V gene TRBV7-2; D not certain. CDR1 and CDR2 (germline): SGHTA, FQGNSA. V lost 5 bases to trimming and J lost 7 bases, with 13 bases between them. The CDR3 loop spans 13 amino acids.

Many counts were recorded for this clonotype. This rearrangement joins TRBV20-1 to TRBJ1-6, with D possibly matching TRBD1 (5 bases). The CDR3 consists of 15 residues. V was shortened by 3 bases and J by 9 bases, with 18 bases between the two germline ends. Germline loops: CDR1 DFQATT, CDR2 SNEGSKA (reference sequence). The CDR3 DNA reads TGCAGTGCTAGGGACACCCGCTTGGGTGGTTCACCCCTCCACTTT. Its protein is CSARDTRLGGSPLHF.